The T cell receptor beta chain under discussion was sequenced for a study of T cell responses to AZD1222 COVID-19 vaccine. For this clone: Its specificity is unknown. No DNA is shown, since the ends of the CDR3 on it are uncertain; the CDR3 is the one TCRdb lists.

General study findings and limits: An increase in Spike-specific TCR breadth and depth was observed after two AZD1222 doses. Possibly, clonal diversity was underestimated; donors were largely white British and included more females. The span of vaccine-associated CD4 TCRs extended across spike, with dominance at 160-218 and 743-854.

The CDR3 spans 15 residues, counting both ends. CDR1 and CDR2 from the germline V gene are MDHEN and SYDVKM. Only in-frame clones appear in the TCRdb table, and some are missing; sequencing was by immunoSEQ multiplex PCR. The sample lists fewer than 130,000 clones, about 85% occurring once. Sequencing was performed on peripheral blood, taken 28 days after the second AZD1222 dose. The sequence came from an adult who received the AZD1222 COVID-19 vaccine. The chain has TRBV28 and TRBJ1-2; TRBD1 is taken as the D call from the table, unchecked against the DNA. The CDR3 spells CASSSSGQGANGYTF.